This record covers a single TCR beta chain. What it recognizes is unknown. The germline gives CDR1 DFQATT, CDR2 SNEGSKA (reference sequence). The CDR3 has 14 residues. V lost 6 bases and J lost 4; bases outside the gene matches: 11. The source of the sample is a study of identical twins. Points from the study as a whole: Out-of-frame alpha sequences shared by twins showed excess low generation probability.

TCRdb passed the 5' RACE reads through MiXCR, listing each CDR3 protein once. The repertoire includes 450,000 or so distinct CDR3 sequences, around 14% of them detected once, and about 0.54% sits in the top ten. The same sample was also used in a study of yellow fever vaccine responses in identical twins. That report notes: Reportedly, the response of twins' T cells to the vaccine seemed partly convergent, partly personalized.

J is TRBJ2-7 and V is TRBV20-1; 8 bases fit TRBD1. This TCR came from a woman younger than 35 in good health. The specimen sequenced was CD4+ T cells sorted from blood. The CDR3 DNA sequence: TGCAGTGCACGGTACCGGGACAGGCCTTACGAGCAGTACTTC. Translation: CSARYRDRPYEQYF.